This TCR beta chain came from a study of OX40 agonist ivuxolimab in advanced cancers. Study-level information: Three patients responded partially, comprising one with hepatocellular carcinoma and two with cutaneous melanoma. General study points: More expanded clones were found, on average, in CD8+ than in CD4+ T cells. Researchers did not determine the expanded peripheral T cells' antigen specificity. Certain nonresponding patients likewise had low normalized T-cell clonal expansion.

For this clone: Its antigen remains unknown.

Sequencing was performed with immunoSEQ multiplex PCR; in TCRdb, only in-frame clones are kept and a portion is missing. Of about 84,000 clones listed, about 92% are singletons. The sequence derives from an adult with an advanced solid tumor such as melanoma, head and neck, liver or kidney cancer. The material sequenced was CD4+ or CD8+ T cells sorted from blood, taken in a trial of the OX40 agonist ivuxolimab.

CDR3 residues: CASSLDGAQETQYF. For the CDR3, the DNA is TGCGCCAGCAGCTTGGACGGTGCACAAGAGACCCAGTACTTC. The chain is built from TRBV5-1 and TRBJ2-5; no definite D call. The CDR3 length is 14 residues. V lost 0 bases, J lost 2 bases, and 8 bases lay in between. Germline-derived CDR1 and CDR2 are SGHRS and YFSETQ.